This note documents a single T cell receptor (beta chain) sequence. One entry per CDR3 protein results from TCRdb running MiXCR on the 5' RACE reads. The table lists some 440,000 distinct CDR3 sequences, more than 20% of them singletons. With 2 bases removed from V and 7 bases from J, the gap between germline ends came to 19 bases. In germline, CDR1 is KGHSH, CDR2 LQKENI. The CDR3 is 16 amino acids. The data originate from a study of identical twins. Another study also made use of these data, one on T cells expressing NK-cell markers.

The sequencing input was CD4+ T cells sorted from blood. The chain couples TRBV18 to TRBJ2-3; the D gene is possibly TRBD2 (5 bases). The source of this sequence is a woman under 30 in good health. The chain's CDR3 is CASSPVEGHQTYTQYF. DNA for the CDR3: TGTGCCAGCTCACCAGTTGAGGGCCACCAAACGTATACGCAGTATTTT. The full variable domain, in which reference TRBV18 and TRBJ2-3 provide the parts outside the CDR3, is NAGVMQNPRHLVRRRGQEARLRCSPMKGHSHVYWYRQLPEEGLKFMVYLQKENIIDESGMPKERFSAEFPKEGPSILRIQQVVRGDSAAYFCASSPVEGHQTYTQYFGPGTRLTVL.